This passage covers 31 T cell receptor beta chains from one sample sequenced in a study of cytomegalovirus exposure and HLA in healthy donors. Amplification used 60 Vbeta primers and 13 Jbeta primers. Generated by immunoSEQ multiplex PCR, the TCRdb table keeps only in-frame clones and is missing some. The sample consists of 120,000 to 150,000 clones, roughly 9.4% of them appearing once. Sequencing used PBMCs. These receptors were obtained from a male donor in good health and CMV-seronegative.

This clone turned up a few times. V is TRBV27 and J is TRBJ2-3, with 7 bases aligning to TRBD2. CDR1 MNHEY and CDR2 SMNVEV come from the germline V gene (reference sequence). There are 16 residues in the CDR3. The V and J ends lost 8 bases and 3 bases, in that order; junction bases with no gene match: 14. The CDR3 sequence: CASRFSASGGTDTQYF. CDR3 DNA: TGTGCCAGCCGGTTTTCGGCTAGCGGTGGGACAGATACGCAGTATTTT.

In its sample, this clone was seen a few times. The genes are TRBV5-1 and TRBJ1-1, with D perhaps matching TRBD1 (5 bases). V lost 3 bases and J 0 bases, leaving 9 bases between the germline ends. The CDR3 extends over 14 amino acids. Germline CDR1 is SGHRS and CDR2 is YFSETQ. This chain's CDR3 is CASSSGKLNTEAFF. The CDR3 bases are TGCGCCAGCAGCTCAGGGAAACTGAACACTGAAGCTTTCTTT. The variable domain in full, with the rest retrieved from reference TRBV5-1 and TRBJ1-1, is KAGVTQTPRYLIKTRGQQVTLSCSPISGHRSVSWYQQTPGQGLQFLFEYFSETQRNKGNFPGRFSGRQFSNSRSEMNVSTLELGDSALYLCASSSGKLNTEAFFGQGTRLTVV.

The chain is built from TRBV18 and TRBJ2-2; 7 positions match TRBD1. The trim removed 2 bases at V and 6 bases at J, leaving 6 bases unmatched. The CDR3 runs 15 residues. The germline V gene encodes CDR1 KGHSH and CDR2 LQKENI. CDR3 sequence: CASSPRTGESGELFF. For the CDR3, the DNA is TGTGCCAGCTCACCAAGAACAGGGGAATCCGGGGAGCTGTTTTTT.

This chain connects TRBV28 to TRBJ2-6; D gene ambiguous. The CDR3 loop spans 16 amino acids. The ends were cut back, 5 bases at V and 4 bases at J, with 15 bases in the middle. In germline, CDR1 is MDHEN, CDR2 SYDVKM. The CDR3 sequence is CASSLPTLVGANVLTF. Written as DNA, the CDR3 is TGTGCCAGCAGTCTTCCGACCCTAGTAGGGGCCAACGTCCTGACTTTC. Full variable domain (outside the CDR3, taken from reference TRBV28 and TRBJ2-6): DVKVTQSSRYLVKRTGEKVFLECVQDMDHENMFWYRQDPGLGLRLIYFSYDVKMKEKGDIPEGYSVSREKKERFSLILESASTNQTSMYLCASSLPTLVGANVLTFGAGSRLTVL.

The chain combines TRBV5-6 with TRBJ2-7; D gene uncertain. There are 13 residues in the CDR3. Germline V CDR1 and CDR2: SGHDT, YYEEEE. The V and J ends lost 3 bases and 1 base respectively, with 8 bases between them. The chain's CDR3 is CASSSRSSYEQYF. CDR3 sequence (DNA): TGTGCCAGCAGCTCGAGGTCTTCCTACGAGCAGTACTTC.

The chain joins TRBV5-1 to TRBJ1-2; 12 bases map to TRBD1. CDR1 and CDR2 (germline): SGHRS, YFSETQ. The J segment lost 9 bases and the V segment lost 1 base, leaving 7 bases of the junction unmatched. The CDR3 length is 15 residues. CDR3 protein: CASSLLPGQGARYTF. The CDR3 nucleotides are TGCGCCAGCAGCTTGCTACCGGGACAGGGGGCTCGCTACACCTTC.

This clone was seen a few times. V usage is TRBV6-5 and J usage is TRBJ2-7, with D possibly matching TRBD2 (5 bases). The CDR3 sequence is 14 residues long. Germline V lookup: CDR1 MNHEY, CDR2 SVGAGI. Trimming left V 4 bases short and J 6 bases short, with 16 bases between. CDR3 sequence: CASSFGSARGEQYF. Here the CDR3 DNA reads TGTGCCAGCAGTTTCGGGTCGGCTCGGGGCGAGCAGTACTTC.

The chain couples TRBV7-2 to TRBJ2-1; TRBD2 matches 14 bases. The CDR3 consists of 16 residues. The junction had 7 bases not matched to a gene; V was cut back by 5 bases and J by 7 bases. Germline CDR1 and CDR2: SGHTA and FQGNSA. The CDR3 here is CASSPRGTSGSNEQFF. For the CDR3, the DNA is TGTGCCAGCAGCCCTCGGGGGACTAGCGGGAGTAATGAGCAGTTCTTC.

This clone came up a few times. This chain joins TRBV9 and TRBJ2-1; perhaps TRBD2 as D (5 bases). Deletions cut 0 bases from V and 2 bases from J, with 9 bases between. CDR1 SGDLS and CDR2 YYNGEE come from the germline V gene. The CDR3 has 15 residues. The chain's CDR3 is CASSVEGGPYNEQFF. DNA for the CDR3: TGTGCCAGCAGCGTAGAAGGAGGCCCCTACAATGAGCAGTTCTTC.

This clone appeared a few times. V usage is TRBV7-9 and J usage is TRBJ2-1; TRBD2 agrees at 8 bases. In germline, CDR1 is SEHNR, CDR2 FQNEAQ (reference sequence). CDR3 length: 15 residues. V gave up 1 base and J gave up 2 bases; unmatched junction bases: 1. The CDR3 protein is CASSLVLAAYNEQFF. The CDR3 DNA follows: TGTGCCAGCAGCTTAGTACTAGCGGCCTACAATGAGCAGTTCTTC.

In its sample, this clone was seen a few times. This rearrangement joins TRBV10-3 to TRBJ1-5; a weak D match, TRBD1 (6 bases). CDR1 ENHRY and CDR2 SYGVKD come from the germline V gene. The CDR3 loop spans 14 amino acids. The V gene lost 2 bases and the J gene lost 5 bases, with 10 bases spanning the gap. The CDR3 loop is CAISEGTKHQPQHF. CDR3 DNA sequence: TGTGCCATCAGTGAGGGGACAAAACATCAGCCCCAGCATTTT.

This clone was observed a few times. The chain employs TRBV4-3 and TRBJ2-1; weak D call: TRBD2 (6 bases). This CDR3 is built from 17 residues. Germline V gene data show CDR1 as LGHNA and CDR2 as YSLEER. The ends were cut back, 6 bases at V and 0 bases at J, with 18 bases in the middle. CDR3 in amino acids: CASSPGTSPSSYNEQFF. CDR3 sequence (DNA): TGCGCCAGCAGTCCCGGGACTTCGCCTAGCTCCTACAATGAGCAGTTCTTC.

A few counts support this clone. CDR3 nucleotides: TGTGCCAGCAACCGACAGGGTGACAATCAGCCCCAGCATTTT. This sequence encodes CASNRQGDNQPQHF. The chain uses TRBV9 and TRBJ1-5; 7 nucleotides align to TRBD1. Germline assignment: CDR1 SGDLS and CDR2 YYNGEE. After removal of 6 bases from V and 3 bases from J, the junction contained 6 bases not matched to a gene. The CDR3 contains 14 residues.

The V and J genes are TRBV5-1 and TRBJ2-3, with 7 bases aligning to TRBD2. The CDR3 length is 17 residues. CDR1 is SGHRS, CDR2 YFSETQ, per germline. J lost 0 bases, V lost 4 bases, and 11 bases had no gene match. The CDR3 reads CASSPPSGGSSTDTQYF. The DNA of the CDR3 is TGCGCCAGCAGCCCTCCTTCCGGGGGGTCTAGCACAGATACGCAGTATTTT.

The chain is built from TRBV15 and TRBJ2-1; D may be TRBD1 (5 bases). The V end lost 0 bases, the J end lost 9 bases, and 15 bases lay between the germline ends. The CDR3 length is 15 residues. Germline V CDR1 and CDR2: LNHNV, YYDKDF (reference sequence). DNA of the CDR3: TGTGCCACCAGCAGAGATGGACCAGGGTGGGGTGAGCAGTTCTTC. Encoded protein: CATSRDGPGWGEQFF.

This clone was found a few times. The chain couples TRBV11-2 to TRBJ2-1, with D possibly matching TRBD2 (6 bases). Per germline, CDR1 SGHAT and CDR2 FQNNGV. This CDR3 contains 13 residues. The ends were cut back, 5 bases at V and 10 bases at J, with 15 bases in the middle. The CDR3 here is CASSPGGLGEQFF. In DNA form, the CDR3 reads TGTGCCAGCAGCCCCGGGGGATTGGGCGAGCAGTTCTTC.

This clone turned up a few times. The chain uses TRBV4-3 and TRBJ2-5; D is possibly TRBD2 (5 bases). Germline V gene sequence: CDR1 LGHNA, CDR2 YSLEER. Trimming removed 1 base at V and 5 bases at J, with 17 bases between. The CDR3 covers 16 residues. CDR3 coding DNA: TGCGCCAGCAGCCAAGGATCCGGCGAGCGGCTGGAGACCCAGTACTTC. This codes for CASSQGSGERLETQYF.

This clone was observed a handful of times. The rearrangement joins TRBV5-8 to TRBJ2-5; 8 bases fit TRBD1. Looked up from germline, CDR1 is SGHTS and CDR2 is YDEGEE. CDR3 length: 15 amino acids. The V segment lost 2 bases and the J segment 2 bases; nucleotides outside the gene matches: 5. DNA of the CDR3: TGTGCCAGCAGCTTACTCCAGGGGGCTCAAGAGACCCAGTACTTC. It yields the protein CASSLLQGAQETQYF.

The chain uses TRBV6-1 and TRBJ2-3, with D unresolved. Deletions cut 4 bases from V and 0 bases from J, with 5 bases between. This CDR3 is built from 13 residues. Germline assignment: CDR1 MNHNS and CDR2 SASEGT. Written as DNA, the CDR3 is TGTGCCAGCAGTGCCACTAGCACAGATACGCAGTATTTT. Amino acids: CASSATSTDTQYF.

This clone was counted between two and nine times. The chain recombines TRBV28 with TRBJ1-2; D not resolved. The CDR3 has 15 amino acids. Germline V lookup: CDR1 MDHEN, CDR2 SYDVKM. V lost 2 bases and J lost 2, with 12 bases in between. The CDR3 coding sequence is TGTGCCAGCAGTTTAATCCCGGTCTCGAACTATGGCTACACCTTC. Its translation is CASSLIPVSNYGYTF.

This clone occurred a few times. The CDR3 DNA follows: TGTGCCAGCAGTTTTTGGGCCTATGGCTACACCTTC. Amino acids: CASSFWAYGYTF. The chain carries TRBV28 and TRBJ1-2; no firm D call. V was pared by 3 bases and J by 4 bases, with 6 bases between. This CDR3 comprises 12 residues. From germline, CDR1 is MDHEN and CDR2 SYDVKM.

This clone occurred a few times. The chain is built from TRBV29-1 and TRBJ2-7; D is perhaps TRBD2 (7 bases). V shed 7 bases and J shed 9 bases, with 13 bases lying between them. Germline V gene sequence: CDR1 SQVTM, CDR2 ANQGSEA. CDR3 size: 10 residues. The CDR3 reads CSASGEGQYF. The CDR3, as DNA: TGCAGCGCTTCAGGGGAGGGGCAGTACTTC.

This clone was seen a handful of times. The CDR3 DNA is TGTGCCTGGAGTGCGGGAGTCGTAAATACGCAGTATTTT. Translation gives CAWSAGVVNTQYF. This chain links TRBV30 with TRBJ2-3; TRBD2 might be the D (6 bases). CDR1 is GTSNPN and CDR2 is SVGIG in the germline V gene (reference sequence). The CDR3 runs to 13 residues. The V end was cut by 1 base, the J end by 7 bases, with 12 bases between.

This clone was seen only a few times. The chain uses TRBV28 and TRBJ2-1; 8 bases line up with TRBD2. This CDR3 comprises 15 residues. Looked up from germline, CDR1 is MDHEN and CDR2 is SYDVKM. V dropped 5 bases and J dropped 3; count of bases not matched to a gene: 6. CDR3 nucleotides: TGTGCCAGCAGTCGGGGGGGAGAACTCTACAATGAGCAGTTCTTC. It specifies CASSRGGELYNEQFF.

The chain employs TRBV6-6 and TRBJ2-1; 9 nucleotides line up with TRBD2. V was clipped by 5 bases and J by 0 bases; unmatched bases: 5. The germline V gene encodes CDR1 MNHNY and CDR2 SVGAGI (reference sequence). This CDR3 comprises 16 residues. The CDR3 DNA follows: TGTGCCAGCAGTCAAGTAGCGGGAGTCTCCTACAATGAGCAGTTCTTC. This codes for CASSQVAGVSYNEQFF.

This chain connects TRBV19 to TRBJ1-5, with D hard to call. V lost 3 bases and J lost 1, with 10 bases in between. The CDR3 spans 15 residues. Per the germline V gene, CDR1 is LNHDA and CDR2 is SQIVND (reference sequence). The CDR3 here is CASSIPGYSNQPQHF. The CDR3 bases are TGTGCCAGTAGTATTCCCGGGTACAGCAATCAGCCCCAGCATTTT. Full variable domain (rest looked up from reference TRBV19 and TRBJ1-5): DGGITQSPKYLFRKEGQNVTLSCEQNLNHDAMYWYRQDPGQGLRLIYYSQIVNDFQKGDIAEGYSVSREKKESFPLTVTSAQKNPTAFYLCASSIPGYSNQPQHFGDGTRLSIL.

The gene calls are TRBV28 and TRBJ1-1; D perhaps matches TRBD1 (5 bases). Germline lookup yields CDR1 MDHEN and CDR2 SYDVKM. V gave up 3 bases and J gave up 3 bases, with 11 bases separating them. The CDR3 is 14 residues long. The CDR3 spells CASSLPSRDTEAFF. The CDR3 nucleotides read TGTGCCAGCAGTTTGCCCTCCAGGGACACTGAAGCTTTCTTT.

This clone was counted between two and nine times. The CDR3 coding sequence is TGTGCCAGCAGCTCAAGGACAGGGGGAGTAGGCGAGCAGTACTTC. Protein product: CASSSRTGGVGEQYF. The gene calls are TRBV13 and TRBJ2-7, with 10 bases lining up with TRBD1. With 4 bases clipped from V and 6 bases from J, the junction kept 9 bases outside the gene matches. Germline CDR1 PRHDT, CDR2 FYEKMQ (reference sequence). CDR3 length: 15 residues.

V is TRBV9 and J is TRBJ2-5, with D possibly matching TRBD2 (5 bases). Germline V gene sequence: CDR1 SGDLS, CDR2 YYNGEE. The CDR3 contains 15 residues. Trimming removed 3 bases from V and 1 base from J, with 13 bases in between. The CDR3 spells CASSGEGRSQETQYF. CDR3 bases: TGTGCCAGCAGCGGAGAGGGCAGGTCCCAAGAGACCCAGTACTTC.

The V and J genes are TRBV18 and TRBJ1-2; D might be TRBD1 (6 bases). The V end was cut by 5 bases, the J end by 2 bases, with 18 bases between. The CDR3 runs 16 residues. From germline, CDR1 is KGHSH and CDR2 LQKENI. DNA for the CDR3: TGTGCCAGCTCAGGGTGGACAGAGAACGAGAACTATGGCTACACCTTC. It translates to CASSGWTENENYGYTF.

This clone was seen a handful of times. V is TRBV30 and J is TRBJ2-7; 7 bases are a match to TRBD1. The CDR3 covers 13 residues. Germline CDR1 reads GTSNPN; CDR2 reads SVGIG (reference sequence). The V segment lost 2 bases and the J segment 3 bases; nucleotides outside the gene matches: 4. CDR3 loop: CAWSKQGDYEQYF. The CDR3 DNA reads TGTGCCTGGAGTAAGCAGGGGGACTACGAGCAGTACTTC.